Listed below are T cell receptor beta chains from one sample, sequenced in a study of blood T cell repertoires in COVID-19. The data were produced by immunoSEQ multiplex PCR, yet TCRdb's version contains in-frame clones alone and is incomplete. The table shows 150,000 to 200,000 clones, with less than 85% occurring only once. Sequenced sample: PBMCs or T cells enriched from blood (not recorded which). The receptors were sampled from a woman aged 55-75 years with acute COVID-19. The CDR3 runs from the conserved cysteine through the conserved F or W. Each record gives: V gene, CDR3 length, clone size, J gene, D gene, CDR3 DNA, CDR3 protein. A D gene is named only where the DNA matches it firmly. Expanded clones are given a class, and other clones once, few, many or no size at all.

TRBV7-2	13	once	TRBJ1-5	.	TGTGCCAGCAGCTTAAAGGCAGAGGTGGCCCAGCATTTT	CASSLKAEVAQHF
TRBV24-1	13	.	TRBJ1-2	TRBD1	TGTGCCACCAATCCGGGACAGGGCGGCGGCTACACCTTC	CATNPGQGGGYTF
TRBV11-2	14	.	TRBJ2-1	.	TGTGCCAGCAGCCCAGGACAGAGTTTCATTGAGCAGTTCTTC	CASSPGQSFIEQFF
TRBV19	14	few	TRBJ2-5	TRBD1	TGTGCCAGCCAGAGACAGGGGATAACTGAGACCCAGTACTTC	CASQRQGITETQYF
TRBV5-1	14	few	TRBJ1-1	.	TGCGCCAGCAGCTTGTACGGGAGGAACACTGAAGCTTTCTTT	CASSLYGRNTEAFF
TRBV19	13	.	TRBJ1-5	TRBD1	TGTGCCAGTAGTGTCGACAGGGGTCAGCCCCAGCATTTT	CASSVDRGQPQHF
TRBV10-2	15	few	TRBJ2-7	TRBD1	TGCGCCAGCAGGGAGAGCCCGACAGGGGCGGACGAGCAGTACTTC	CASRESPTGADEQYF
TRBV18	15	.	TRBJ1-5	TRBD1	TGTGCCAGCTCACTTGGGACAGTCGTCAATCAGCCCCAGCATTTT	CASSLGTVVNQPQHF
TRBV29-1	12	.	TRBJ2-3	TRBD2	TGCAGCGATGCGGGAGACACAGATACGCAGTATTTT	CSDAGDTDTQYF
TRBV23-1	17	.	TRBJ2-3	TRBD2	TGCGCCAGCAGTCAACTAGCGGGGTGGTTCTTCACAGATACGCAGTATTTT	CASSQLAGWFFTDTQYF
TRBV7-9	12	.	TRBJ1-2	.	TGTGCCAGCAGACAGTATAACTATGGCTACACCTTC	CASRQYNYGYTF
TRBV23-1	11	.	TRBJ1-1	.	TGCGCCAGTCCTGGGGGGTCTGAAGCTTTCTTT	CASPGGSEAFF
TRBV6-2/TRBV6-3	12	.	TRBJ1-2	TRBD1	TGTGCCAGCAGTACAGGGGAGAGGGGCTACACCTTC	CASSTGERGYTF
TRBV29-1	16	.	TRBJ2-3	TRBD2	TGCAGCGTCCCCGGGACTAGCGGGAGGTTCACAGATACGCAGTATTTT	CSVPGTSGRFTDTQYF
TRBV4-2	16	.	TRBJ2-5	TRBD2	TGTGCCAGCAGCCAAATCCCCCCTCAAAGCGGGAGGACCCAGTACTTC	CASSQIPPQSGRTQYF
TRBV5-1	17	.	TRBJ2-2	TRBD1	TGCGCCAGCAGCTTGGGGGACAGACCCTCGAACACCGGGGAGCTGTTTTTT	CASSLGDRPSNTGELFF
TRBV15	15	.	TRBJ2-7	.	TGTGCCACCAGCAGAGAACTCGGACAGAACTACGAGCAGTACTTC	CATSRELGQNYEQYF
TRBV27	14	.	TRBJ1-1	.	TGTGCCAGCAACCCCGGGGGGGGCAAATTTGAAGCTTTCTTT	CASNPGGGKFEAFF
TRBV19	14	.	TRBJ1-1	TRBD1	TGTGCCAGTAGTGTCACAGGGGTGGGCACTGAAGCTTTCTTT	CASSVTGVGTEAFF
TRBV5-4	15	.	TRBJ1-4	TRBD1	TGTGCCAGCAGCGCCCGGGACAGGCTCAATGAAAAACTGTTTTTT	CASSARDRLNEKLFF
TRBV7-6	14	few	TRBJ1-1	TRBD1	TGTGCCAGCAGCTTACGACAGGGGGAGACTGAAGCTTTCTTT	CASSLRQGETEAFF
TRBV11-2	12	.	TRBJ2-7	.	TGTGCCAGCAGCTTAGGAGTCTACGAGCAGTACTTC	CASSLGVYEQYF
TRBV4-1	18	.	TRBJ2-2	TRBD2	TGCGCCAGCAGCCAAGTATCTAGCGGGGTTATTAACACCGGGGAGCTGTTTTTT	CASSQVSSGVINTGELFF
TRBV7-9	18	.	TRBJ2-5	.	TGTGCCAGCAGCTGGGTATCTATGGCGGGGAGAGTGTTGGAGACCCAGTACTTC	CASSWVSMAGRVLETQYF
TRBV24-1	15	few	TRBJ2-7	TRBD2	TGTGCCGCAACTGGGACTAGCGGGAGCTCCTACGAGCAGTACTTC	CAATGTSGSSYEQYF
TRBV30	15	.	TRBJ1-2	TRBD1	TGTGCCTGGAGTGCCCGGGACAGGGCATCCGATGGCTACACCTTC	CAWSARDRASDGYTF
TRBV4-1	16	.	TRBJ1-4	.	TGCGCCAGCAGCCAAGCCGGGGATGCAACTAATGAAAAACTGTTTTTT	CASSQAGDATNEKLFF
TRBV29-1	14	.	TRBJ2-1	TRBD2	TGCAGCGCAGGACTAGCGGGATCCTACAATGAGCAGTTCTTC	CSAGLAGSYNEQFF
TRBV19	15	.	TRBJ1-2	.	TGTGCCAGTAGTATTTCGTCAGGGGACCGCTATGGCTACACCTTC	CASSISSGDRYGYTF
TRBV18	13	.	TRBJ1-1	TRBD1	TGTGCCAGCTCTCAGGGGGCGGACACTGAAGCTTTCTTT	CASSQGADTEAFF
TRBV6-5	15	.	TRBJ2-6	.	TGTGCCAGCAGTTACGGGACAACCGGGGCCAACGTCCTGACTTTC	CASSYGTTGANVLTF
TRBV3-1/TRBV3-2	16	.	TRBJ2-5	TRBD2	TGTGCCAGCAGCCATATTAGCGGGAGGGCCTTCGAGACCCAGTACTTC	CASSHISGRAFETQYF
TRBV5-1	13	.	TRBJ2-1	TRBD2	TGCGCCAGCAAAGCGGGGGTCTACAATGAGCAGTTCTTC	CASKAGVYNEQFF
TRBV25-1	15	.	TRBJ2-5	.	TGTGCCAGCAGTGACCTCGAGGCGGGGTCACAGACCCAGTACTTC	CASSDLEAGSQTQYF
TRBV5-1	13	.	TRBJ2-7	.	TGCGCCAGCAGCTTGGAGTTCGGCTACGAGCAGTACTTC	CASSLEFGYEQYF
TRBV27	16	.	TRBJ2-1	TRBD2	TGTGCCAGCAGTTTCCCGTCTGAGCGGGAGGGTAATGAGCAGTTCTTC	CASSFPSEREGNEQFF
TRBV9	15	.	TRBJ1-5	.	TGTGCCAGCAGCGTAGGCCAGGGAAACAATCAGCCCCAGCATTTT	CASSVGQGNNQPQHF
TRBV7-9	14	.	TRBJ2-7	TRBD2	TGTGCCAGCAACCCGGGACTAGCGAACTCCGAGCAGTACTTC	CASNPGLANSEQYF
TRBV12-3/TRBV12-4	13	.	TRBJ1-2	.	TGTGCCAGCAGTTTCCCCGGGACTTATGGCTACACCTTC	CASSFPGTYGYTF
TRBV5-5	16	.	TRBJ2-1	.	TGTGCCAGCAGCTTCCCCGGGGAGATCTCCTACAATGAGCAGTTCTTC	CASSFPGEISYNEQFF